These 14 T cell receptor beta chains came from one sample sequenced in a study of T cell repertoires in cytomegalovirus infection. The antigens these receptors bind are not known. TCRdb reprocessed the reads via MiXCR and lists one record per CDR3 protein. There are roughly 990,000 distinct CDR3 sequences in the sample; more than 25% occur only once, and around an eighth lies in the top ten. Here the sequenced sample was cultured CD8+ T cells from PBMCs, taken from culture after CMV antigen stimulation. The receptors stem from a human donor in good health (CMV status not recorded). Some clones in this sample may be carry-over from other donors' samples.

In this sample, this clonotype turned up many times. The chain carries TRBV27 and TRBJ1-2; TRBD1 agrees at 8 bases. The CDR3 is made up of 11 amino acids. V shed 7 bases and J 7 bases; nucleotides not matched to a gene: 2. The germline V gene encodes CDR1 MNHEY and CDR2 SMNVEV (reference sequence). CDR3 DNA sequence: TGTGCCAGCAAAGGGACAGGTGGCTACACCTTC. The encoded protein is CASKGTGGYTF.

The chain employs TRBV4-1 and TRBJ1-6, with 8 bases identical to TRBD1. Trimming cost V 5 bases and J 9 bases; bases outside gene matches: 9. Germline V gene sequence: CDR1 MGHRA, CDR2 YSYEKL. The CDR3 spans 15 residues. CDR3 DNA sequence: TGCGCCAGCAGCGGCCGGACAGGGTCGTTTTCACCCCTCCACTTT. Translated, it gives CASSGRTGSFSPLHF.

This clonotype was seen a handful of times. The chain carries TRBV10-3 and TRBJ2-3, with 9 bases matching TRBD1. Germline CDR1 ENHRY, CDR2 SYGVKD. The CDR3 is made up of 16 amino acids. V lost 10 bases and J lost 1; bases outside the gene matches: 12. DNA for the CDR3: TGTGCCACCCTCAATAAACAGGGGGCTGGCACAGATACGCAGTATTTT. Protein: CATLNKQGAGTDTQYF.

This clonotype has just a few counts. The chain carries TRBV6-5 and TRBJ2-3; possible D gene TRBD2, 6 bases. Trimming stripped 2 bases from V and 0 bases from J, with 12 bases between. This CDR3 is built from 16 residues. CDR1 and CDR2 (germline): MNHEY, SVGAGI. This CDR3 reads CASSYGGDPSTDTQYF. Written as DNA, the CDR3 is TGTGCCAGCAGTTACGGAGGGGATCCTAGCACAGATACGCAGTATTTT.

The rearrangement joins TRBV5-6 to TRBJ1-1; a weak D match, TRBD1 (6 bases). Trimming took 7 bases from V and 10 from J, leaving 17 bases between them. This CDR3 is 12 amino acids long. Germline CDR1 and CDR2: SGHDT and YYEEEE. This CDR3 reads CASEARDTGAFF. Here the CDR3 DNA reads TGTGCCAGCGAAGCCCGGGACACCGGAGCTTTCTTT.

The chain links TRBV6-2 or TRBV6-3 to TRBJ2-3, with TRBD2 matching 8 bases. Germline trimming cut 8 bases from V and 4 bases from J; bases unmatched to any gene: 8. The CDR3 loop spans 14 amino acids. Germline V CDR1 and CDR2: MNHEY, SVGEGT. For the CDR3, the DNA is TGTGCCAGCCTCTGGCGGGGGGTCTCAGATACGCAGTATTTT. Translating it yields CASLWRGVSDTQYF.

The rearrangement links TRBV7-9 to TRBJ2-5, with 9 bases fitting TRBD2. With V trimmed by 0 bases and J by 2 bases, 10 bases remained unmatched. CDR3 length: 18 amino acids. CDR1 is SEHNR and CDR2 is FQNEAQ in the germline V gene (reference sequence). In DNA form, the CDR3 reads TGTGCCAGCAGCTTAGCCCTAGCGGGGCTCGCGGAGCAAGAGACCCAGTACTTC. Encoded protein: CASSLALAGLAEQETQYF.

The rearrangement joins TRBV7-9 to TRBJ1-2, with 7 bases aligning to TRBD1. With 5 bases clipped from V and 4 bases from J, the junction kept 7 bases outside the gene matches. CDR1 and CDR2 from the germline V gene are SEHNR and FQNEAQ (reference sequence). The CDR3 has 14 amino acids. Here the CDR3 reads CASSLGQYGYGYTF. In DNA, the CDR3 is TGTGCCAGCAGCCTGGGACAGTACGGCTATGGCTACACCTTC.

This chain connects TRBV27 to TRBJ1-5; TRBD1 matches 7 bases. Unmatched junction bases numbered 4, after V lost 5 bases and J lost 0 bases. The CDR3 is 15 amino acids. From germline, CDR1 is MNHEY and CDR2 SMNVEV (reference sequence). The CDR3 reads CASSAQGYSNQPQHF. The CDR3 DNA reads as TGTGCCAGCAGTGCACAGGGGTATAGCAATCAGCCCCAGCATTTT.

This clonotype was counted between two and nine times. This rearrangement joins TRBV10-3 to TRBJ1-1; D unclear. From germline, CDR1 is ENHRY and CDR2 SYGVKD. CDR3 length: 14 residues. V lost 4 bases and J lost 2, with 11 bases in between. Here the CDR3 reads CAISGSLSNTEAFF. The CDR3 DNA sequence: TGTGCCATCAGTGGGTCTCTTAGTAACACTGAAGCTTTCTTT.

The rearrangement uses TRBV7-6 and TRBJ2-7, with 9 bases identical to TRBD2. This CDR3 region has 15 residues. J lost 4 bases, V lost 4 bases, and 8 bases had no gene match. CDR1 and CDR2 (germline): SGHVS, FNYEAQ. The CDR3: CASSSPGTSSYEQYV. In nucleotides, the CDR3 is TGTGCCAGCAGCTCACCCGGGACTAGCTCATACGAGCAGTACGTC.

This clonotype was observed a few times. This chain links TRBV27 with TRBJ1-2; tentative D call: TRBD1 (5 bases). With 3 bases removed from V and 2 bases from J, the gap between germline ends came to 13 bases. From germline, CDR1 is MNHEY and CDR2 SMNVEV (reference sequence). The CDR3 has 15 residues. The CDR3 region has the DNA TGTGCCAGCAGTTTTTTCCCCCAGGGAAACTATGGCTACACCTTC. Residues: CASSFFPQGNYGYTF.

This rearrangement joins TRBV6-1 to TRBJ1-6; D not resolved. Trimming took off 6 bases at V and 5 bases at J, with 14 bases between the two ends. The CDR3 sequence is 15 residues long. CDR1 is MNHNS, CDR2 SASEGT, per germline. This chain's CDR3 is CASSPGQTHNSPLHF. The CDR3 bases are TGTGCCAGCAGCCCTGGGCAGACCCATAATTCACCCCTCCACTTT.

The chain employs TRBV4-3 and TRBJ1-1; TRBD1 might be the D (6 bases). CDR1 is LGHNA, CDR2 YSLEER, per germline. Trimming left V 2 bases short and J 4 bases short, with 17 bases between. CDR3 length equals 16 residues. This CDR3 is CASSQNQGRGSTEAFF. Written as DNA, the CDR3 is TGCGCCAGCAGCCAAAACCAGGGCAGGGGATCCACTGAAGCTTTCTTT.